In its sample, the clone carrying this T cell receptor (beta chain) was seen many times. Its antigen is unknown. Unique molecular identifiers tagged individual cDNA molecules. TCRdb redid the calling of the 5' RACE reads with MiXCR, one entry per CDR3 protein. The data contain 25,000 to 35,000 distinct CDR3 sequences, 3.9% of them seen just once; the ten biggest clones take up more than 6.5%. These data belong to a study of early T cells in non-severe SARS-CoV-2 infection. Overall study context: Chains were unpaired, as sequencing was done on bulk RNA from unsorted whole blood.

Whole-study results and caveats: VDJdb matches were skewed toward anti-spike CD8 T cell responses.

The source is an adult who was a healthcare worker with PCR-confirmed SARS-CoV-2 infection or an uninfected control (not recorded which). Sequencing was performed on whole blood.

CDR3 coding DNA: TGTGCCAGCAGCTTAAACCCAGGAAGTGGAGCTTTCTTT. It specifies CASSLNPGSGAFF. This rearrangement joins TRBV7-2 to TRBJ1-1, with D unresolved. The CDR3 length is 13 residues. Germline values: CDR1 SGHTA, CDR2 FQGNSA. Trimming removed 2 bases at V and 10 bases at J, with 14 bases between.